The entry that follows covers one TCR beta chain sequence. Its matching antigen is unknown. Measured with immunoSEQ multiplex PCR; TCRdb has only the in-frame clones, and not every one. The sample carries about 49,000 clones, over 75% recorded once. Every patient had mismatch repair deficiency by PCR or immunohistochemistry. These data originate in a study of PD-1 blockade in mismatch repair-deficient tumors. The wider study: Enrolled about 2013-2017, patients had progressing, pretreated mismatch repair-deficient cancers of about a dozen types.

V was trimmed by 6 bases and J by 3 bases, leaving 11 bases between them. This CDR3 has 13 residues. Germline V gene sequence: CDR1 MNHEY, CDR2 SVGAGI. Study conclusions and caveats: Tumor-resident clones, often absent from pretreatment blood, expanded after pembrolizumab and then contracted.

V gene TRBV6-5 combines with J gene TRBJ1-2, with D perhaps matching TRBD1 (6 bases). The source was PBMCs, collected before pembrolizumab treatment. The source of this sequence is an adult with mismatch repair-deficient cancer. The CDR3 DNA follows: TGTGCCAGCAGCAACAGGGTCGACTATGGCTACACCTTC. Translation gives CASSNRVDYGYTF.